This TCR beta chain was identified during a study of lymphopenia after photon versus proton radiotherapy (dated by TCRdb to between 2017 and 2020). Background on the whole study: Photon and proton radiation therapy were compared by the study for their immunological effects in patients with gastrointestinal tumors who developed high-grade lymphopenia. The goal of the study was to characterize the differences between the two radiation modalities in how they affect the immune system. A cohort of about 22 patients with gastrointestinal tumors who received either photon or proton therapy and subsequently developed lymphopenia was included. General findings and caveats noted by the study authors: During treatment, patients who received photon therapy lost naive T cells and TCR diversity and gained effector/memory populations, whereas patients who received proton therapy remained relatively stable. After the lymphocyte count nadir, photon-treated repertoires showed oligoclonal expansion, especially of CD8+ Temra cells, which drove the drop in diversity. Across the cohort, among patients who died, a greater drop in TCR diversity after the nadir was inversely correlated with overall survival time. The survival association was assessed only in patients who died, and the authors presented better survival with proton therapy as a possibility rather than a demonstrated result.

The CDR3 numbers 13 residues from cysteine through phenylalanine. Of the read, only the CDR3 DNA is kept; its 39 bases are in frame from base 1. A distance of 7 bases separates the germline ends of V and J, which lose 4 bases and 2 bases respectively. Looking up the germline V gene yields CDR1 MDHEN and CDR2 SYDVKM. The library came from the immunoSEQ multiplex PCR assay. Deep sequencing of rearranged TCR beta loci, alongside multiparametric flow cytometry, was used to profile T cell repertoires. As stored in TCRdb, this immuneACCESS dataset retains in-frame rearrangements with V and J assigned. A fraction of the clones does not appear; measured against another copy, unresolved V genes explain less than half of the discrepancy, and the remainder lacks a known reason. A total of approximately 6,000 clones appear in this sample, approximately 93% of them only once. The ten most abundant clones make up 11% of the sample.

As to this clone: Its antigen has not been determined. No per-base quality is available; no much larger clone lies one base away.

The clonotype originates from a man aged 55-75 years with cholangiocarcinoma. The specimen comprised peripheral blood, sampled from a patient treated with photon-based radiotherapy. The chain links TRBV28 with TRBJ2-3; the D gene is not confidently resolved. The bases are TGTGCCAGCAGTTCCCCAGCCACAGATACGCAGTATTTT. Its protein product is CASSSPATDTQYF.